In its sample, the clone carrying this T cell receptor (beta chain) was seen once. The data were obtained in a study of shared clonotypes between healthy human individuals. CDR3 length: 14 residues. Germline V gene data show CDR1 as SNHLY and CDR2 as FYNNEI. V trimming: 6 bases; J trimming: 5 bases; junction bases outside the gene matches: 7. The method was immunoSEQ multiplex PCR; TCRdb's version includes in-frame clones alone and lacks a portion of them. The sample has fewer than 600,000 clones; 79% are singletons. This chain links TRBV2 with TRBJ1-5; 7 bases align to TRBD1. The specimen sequenced was PBMCs. The receptor's source is a middle-aged woman in good health. Some clones in this sample may be carry-over from other donors' samples. CDR3 coding DNA: TGTGCCAGCAGCCGACAGGGACGGGATCAGCCCCAGCATTTT. The encoded protein is CASSRQGRDQPQHF.